This T cell receptor beta chain was captured in a study of cytomegalovirus exposure and HLA in healthy donors. This cohort consisted of healthy bone marrow donors. Worth noting for this clone: As yet, its antigen is unknown.

Vbeta (60) and Jbeta (13) primers were used in the PCR. Profiled with immunoSEQ multiplex PCR; TCRdb holds only in-frame clones, not every one. Recorded here are approximately 92,000 clones; the top ten clones represent around 3.6%. Broader study findings: Reportedly, fewer N-insertions than the approximately 700-donor mean appeared in an Asian-associated ancestry cluster in a later analysis. Later genetic work tied a missense DCLRE1C variant to beta-chain V and J trimming. TRBV6-2, TRBV6-3 and other indistinguishable V segments were excluded.

This CDR3 spans 16 amino acids. Trimming at V came to 6 bases and at J to 1 base, leaving 8 bases not matched to a gene. CDR1 and CDR2 from the germline V gene are LNHDA and SQIVND (reference sequence). V gene TRBV19 combines with J gene TRBJ1-5, with 8 bases that match TRBD1. The TCR sequence derives from a woman aged 30 to 39 in good health and CMV-seronegative. Source material: PBMCs. CDR3 loop: CASRDRGRTSNQPQHF. The CDR3 region has the DNA TGTGCCAGTAGAGACAGGGGAAGGACGAGCAATCAGCCCCAGCATTTT.